This TCR beta chain was recorded in a study of blood T cell repertoires in COVID-19. Study in general: Nucleic acid was either cDNA or gDNA, and it came from T cells, B-cell-depleted T cells, or PBMCs.

The CDR3 sequence is 14 residues long. V dropped 4 bases and J dropped 5; count of bases not matched to a gene: 6. The V gene's germline CDR1 is MGHRA and CDR2 YSYEKL. This clone occurred a few times. In the original analysis: Amplification with reference gene primers provided the estimates of nucleated cell counts. Profiling relied on immunoSEQ multiplex PCR, and the TCRdb table lists in-frame clones only, not all of them. V, J and clone size reflect that table, while D and trimming were determined from the DNA. The profile shows around 620,000 clones, 85% to 90% of them singletons. This chain uses TRBV4-1 with TRBJ1-2, with TRBD1 matching 8 bases. The sequenced sample consisted of peripheral blood. The sequence was obtained from a woman under 30 with acute or convalescent COVID-19. The DNA for the CDR3 is TGCGCCAGCAGCCCATCGGGACAGGAATATGGCTACACCTTC. Protein: CASSPSGQEYGYTF.